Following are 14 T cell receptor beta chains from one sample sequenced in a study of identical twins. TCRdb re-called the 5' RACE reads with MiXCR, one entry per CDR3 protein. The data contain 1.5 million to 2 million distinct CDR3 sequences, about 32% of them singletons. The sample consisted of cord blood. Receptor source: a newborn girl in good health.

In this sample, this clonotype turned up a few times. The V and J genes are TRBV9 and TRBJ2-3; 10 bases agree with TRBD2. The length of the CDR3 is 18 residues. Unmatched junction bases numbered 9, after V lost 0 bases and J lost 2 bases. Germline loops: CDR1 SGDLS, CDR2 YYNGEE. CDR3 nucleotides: TGTGCCAGCAGCGTAGTGCCGGGACTAGCGTCGATCACAGATACGCAGTATTTT. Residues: CASSVVPGLASITDTQYF.

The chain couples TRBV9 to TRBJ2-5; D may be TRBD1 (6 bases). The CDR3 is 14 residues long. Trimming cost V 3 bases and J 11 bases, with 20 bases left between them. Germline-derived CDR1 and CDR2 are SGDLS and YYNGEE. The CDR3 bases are TGTGCCAGCAGCGGGGGGCCGACCTACAATGAGCAGTACTTC. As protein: CASSGGPTYNEQYF.

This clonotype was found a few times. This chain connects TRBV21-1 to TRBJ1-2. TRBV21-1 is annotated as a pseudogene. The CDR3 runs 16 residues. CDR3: CASSKGLQGLNYGYTF. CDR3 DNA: TGTGCCAGCAGCAAGGGACTACAGGGCCTTAACTATGGCTACACCTTC.

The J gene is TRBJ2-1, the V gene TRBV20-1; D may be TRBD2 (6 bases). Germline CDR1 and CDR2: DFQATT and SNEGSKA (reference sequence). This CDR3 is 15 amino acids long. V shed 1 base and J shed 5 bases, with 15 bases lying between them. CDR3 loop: CSARGGVIPHNEQFF. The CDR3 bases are TGCAGTGCTAGAGGCGGGGTCATACCCCACAATGAGCAGTTCTTC.

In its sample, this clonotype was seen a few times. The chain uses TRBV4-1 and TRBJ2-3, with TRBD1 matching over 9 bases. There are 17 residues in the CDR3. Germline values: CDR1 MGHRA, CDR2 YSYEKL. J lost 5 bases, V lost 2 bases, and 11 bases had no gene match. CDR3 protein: CASSQRDNRGLGDTQYF. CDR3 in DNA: TGCGCCAGCAGCCAAAGGGATAACAGGGGGCTGGGAGATACGCAGTATTTT.

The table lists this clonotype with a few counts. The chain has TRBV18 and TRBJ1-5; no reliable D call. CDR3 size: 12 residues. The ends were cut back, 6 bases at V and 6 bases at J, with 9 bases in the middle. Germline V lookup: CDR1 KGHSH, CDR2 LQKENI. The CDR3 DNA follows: TGTGCCAGCTCTCCGGACGCTCAGCCCCAGCATTTT. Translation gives CASSPDAQPQHF.

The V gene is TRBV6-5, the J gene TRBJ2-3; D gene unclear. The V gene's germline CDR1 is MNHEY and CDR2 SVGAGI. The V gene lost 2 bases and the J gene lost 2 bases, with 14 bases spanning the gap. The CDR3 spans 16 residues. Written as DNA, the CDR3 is TGTGCCAGCAGTTACCGCCCCCCTAGGGACACAGATACGCAGTATTTT. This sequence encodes CASSYRPPRDTDTQYF.

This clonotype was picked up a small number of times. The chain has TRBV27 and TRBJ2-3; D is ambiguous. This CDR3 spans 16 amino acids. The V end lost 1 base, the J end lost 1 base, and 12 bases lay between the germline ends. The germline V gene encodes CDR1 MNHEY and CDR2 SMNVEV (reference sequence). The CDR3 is CASSLYGVGGTDTQYF. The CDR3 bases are TGTGCCAGCAGTTTATATGGGGTTGGGGGCACAGATACGCAGTATTTT.

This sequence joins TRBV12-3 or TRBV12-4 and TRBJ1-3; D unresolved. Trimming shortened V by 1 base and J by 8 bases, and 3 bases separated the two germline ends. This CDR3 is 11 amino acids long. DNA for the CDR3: TGTGCCAGCAGTTTAGGGGACACCATATATTTT. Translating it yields CASSLGDTIYF.

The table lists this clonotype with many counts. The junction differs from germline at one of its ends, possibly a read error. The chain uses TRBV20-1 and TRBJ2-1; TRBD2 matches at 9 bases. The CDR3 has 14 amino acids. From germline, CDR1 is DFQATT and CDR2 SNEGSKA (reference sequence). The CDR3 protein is CSAPGTSSHNEQFF. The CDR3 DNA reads TGCAGTGCCCCCGGGACTAGCTCCCACAATGAGCAGTTCTTC.

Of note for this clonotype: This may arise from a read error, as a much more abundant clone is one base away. This CDR3 reads CAGGLLQGGYEQYF. In DNA form, the CDR3 reads TGTGCCGGCGGATTATTACAGGGGGGCTACGAGCAGTACTTC. The chain joins TRBV28 to TRBJ2-7, with 8 positions matching TRBD1. Germline CDR1 reads MDHEN; CDR2 reads SYDVKM. The trim removed 11 bases at V and 3 bases at J, leaving 12 bases unmatched. CDR3 length equals 14 residues.

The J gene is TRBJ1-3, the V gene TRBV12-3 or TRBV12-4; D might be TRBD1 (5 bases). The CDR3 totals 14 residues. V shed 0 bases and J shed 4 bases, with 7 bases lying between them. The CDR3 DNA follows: TGTGCCAGCAGTTTAGCAGGGGACGGAAACACCATATATTTT. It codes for CASSLAGDGNTIYF.

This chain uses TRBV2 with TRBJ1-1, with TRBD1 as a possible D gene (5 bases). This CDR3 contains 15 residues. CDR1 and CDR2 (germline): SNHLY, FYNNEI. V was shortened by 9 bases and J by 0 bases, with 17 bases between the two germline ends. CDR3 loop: CASGRAQFMNTEAFF. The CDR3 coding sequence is TGTGCCAGTGGCAGGGCACAATTCATGAACACTGAAGCTTTCTTT.

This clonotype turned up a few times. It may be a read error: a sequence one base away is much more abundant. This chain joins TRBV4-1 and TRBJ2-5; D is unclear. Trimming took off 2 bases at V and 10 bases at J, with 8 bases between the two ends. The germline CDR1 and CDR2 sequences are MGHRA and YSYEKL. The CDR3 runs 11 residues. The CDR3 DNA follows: TGCGCCAGCAGCCAATTGGATTTCCAGTACTTC. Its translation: CASSQLDFQYF.